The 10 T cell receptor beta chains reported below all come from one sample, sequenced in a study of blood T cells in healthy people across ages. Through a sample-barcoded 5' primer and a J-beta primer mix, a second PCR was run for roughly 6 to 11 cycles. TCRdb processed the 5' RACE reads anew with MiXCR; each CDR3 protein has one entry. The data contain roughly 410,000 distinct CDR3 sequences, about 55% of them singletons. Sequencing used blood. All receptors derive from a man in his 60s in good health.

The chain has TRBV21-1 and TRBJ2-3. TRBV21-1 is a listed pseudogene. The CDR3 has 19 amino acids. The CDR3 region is CASSKGPPYHLPGTDTQYF. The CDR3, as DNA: TGTGCCAGCAGCAAAGGCCCACCGTATCATCTACCTGGCACAGATACGCAGTATTTT.

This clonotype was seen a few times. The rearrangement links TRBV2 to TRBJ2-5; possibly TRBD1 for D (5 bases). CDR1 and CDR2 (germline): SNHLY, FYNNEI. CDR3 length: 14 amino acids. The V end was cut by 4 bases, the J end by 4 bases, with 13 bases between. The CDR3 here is CASSGGRVGETQYF. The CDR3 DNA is TGTGCCAGCAGTGGGGGCAGGGTAGGAGAGACCCAGTACTTC.

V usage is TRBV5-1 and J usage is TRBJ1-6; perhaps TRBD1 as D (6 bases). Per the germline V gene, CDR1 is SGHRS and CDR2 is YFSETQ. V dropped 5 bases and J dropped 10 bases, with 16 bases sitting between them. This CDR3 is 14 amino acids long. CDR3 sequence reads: CASRPGQMNSPLHF. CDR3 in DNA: TGCGCCAGCAGACCCGGACAGATGAACTCACCCCTCCACTTT. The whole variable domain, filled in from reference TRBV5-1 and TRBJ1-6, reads KAGVTQTPRYLIKTRGQQVTLSCSPISGHRSVSWYQQTPGQGLQFLFEYFSETQRNKGNFPGRFSGRQFSNSRSEMNVSTLELGDSALYLCASRPGQMNSPLHFGNGTRLTVT.

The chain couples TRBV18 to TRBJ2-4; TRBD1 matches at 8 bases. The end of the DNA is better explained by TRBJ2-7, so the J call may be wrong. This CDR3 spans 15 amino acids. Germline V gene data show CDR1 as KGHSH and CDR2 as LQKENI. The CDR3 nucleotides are TGTGCCAGCTCACCAATACAGGGGGAAAGAAGCGAGCAGTACTTC. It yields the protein CASSPIQGERSEQYF.

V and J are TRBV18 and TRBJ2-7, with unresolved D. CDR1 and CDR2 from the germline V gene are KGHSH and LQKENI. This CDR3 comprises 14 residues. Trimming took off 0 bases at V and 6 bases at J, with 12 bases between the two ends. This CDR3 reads CASSPPAGLPEQYF. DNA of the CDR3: TGTGCCAGCTCACCACCGGCAGGCTTACCCGAGCAGTACTTC. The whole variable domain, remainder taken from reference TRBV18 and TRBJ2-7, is NAGVMQNPRHLVRRRGQEARLRCSPMKGHSHVYWYRQLPEEGLKFMVYLQKENIIDESGMPKERFSAEFPKEGPSILRIQQVVRGDSAAYFCASSPPAGLPEQYFGPGTRLTVT.

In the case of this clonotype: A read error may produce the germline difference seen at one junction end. CDR3 residues: CCVEEAGQGASRYGYTF. The CDR3 nucleotides are TGCTGCGTTGAGGAGGCGGGACAGGGGGCCTCGCGGTATGGCTACACCTTC. The V and J genes are TRBV29-1 and TRBJ1-2; 12 positions match TRBD1. The CDR3 length is 17 residues. Germline CDR1 reads SQVTM; CDR2 reads ANQGSEA.

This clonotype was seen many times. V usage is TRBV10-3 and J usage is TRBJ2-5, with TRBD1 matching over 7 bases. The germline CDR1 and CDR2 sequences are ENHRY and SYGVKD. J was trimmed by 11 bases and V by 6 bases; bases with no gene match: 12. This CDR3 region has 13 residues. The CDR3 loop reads CAIRTGQHNEQYF. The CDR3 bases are TGTGCCATCAGGACGGGACAGCACAATGAGCAGTACTTC.

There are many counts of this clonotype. In nucleotides, the CDR3 is TGTGCCAGTGCGACAGGCCATGCAACTAATGAAAAACTGTTTTTT. This translates into CASATGHATNEKLFF. The chain combines TRBV28 with TRBJ1-4; maybe TRBD1 (6 bases). Germline loops: CDR1 MDHEN, CDR2 SYDVKM. This CDR3 spans 15 amino acids. The V and J ends lost 9 bases and 0 bases respectively, with 14 bases between them.

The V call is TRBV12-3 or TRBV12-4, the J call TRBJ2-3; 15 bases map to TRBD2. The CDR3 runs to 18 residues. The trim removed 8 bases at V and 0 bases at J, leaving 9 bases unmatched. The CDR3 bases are TGTGCCAGCGGATCCGGGACTAGCGGGGGGCCTAGCACAGATACGCAGTATTTT. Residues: CASGSGTSGGPSTDTQYF.

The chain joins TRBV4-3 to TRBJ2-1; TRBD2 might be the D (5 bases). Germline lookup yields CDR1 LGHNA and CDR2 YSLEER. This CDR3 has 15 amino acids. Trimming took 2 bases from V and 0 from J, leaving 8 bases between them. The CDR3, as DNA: TGCGCCAGCAGCCAAACGGGGTACTCCTACAATGAGCAGTTCTTC. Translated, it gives CASSQTGYSYNEQFF.